The T cell receptor beta chain described here comes from a study of shared clonotypes between healthy human individuals (dated by TCRdb to 2019 to 2021). For context, the study as a whole: The cohort comprised two women and a few men aged 18 to 49 years. For each donor, three plates each were used for CD4 naive and CD4 memory, two plates were used for CD8 naive, and one plate was used for CD8 memory. Blood TCR repertoires of a handful of healthy adults were deeply sequenced to estimate repertoire size and the extent of clonotype sharing between individuals. To increase sequencing depth and limit assay-specific biases, TCR repertoire library preparation and sequencing were carried out by different laboratories using diverse techniques. Leukapheresis yielded between about 0.9 and 9 billion PBMCs per donor.

TCR CDR3 regions were amplified from genomic DNA by multiplex PCR using the deep immunoSEQ assay. Extracted genomic DNA from each cell subset was spread evenly across all wells of several immunoSEQ 96-well plates, with each plate serving as a replicate. Each replicate PCR for sorted subsets received approximately 220 ng genomic DNA, equal to about 30,000 T cell genomes. Purified libraries were quantified with a Qubit 3.0 fluorometer, sized on a Bioanalyzer 2100, and re-quantified with the KAPA Library Quantification kit. Every immunoSEQ 96-well plate was sequenced on a separate single-read 150-cycle Illumina NextSeq 550 flow cell. The authors processed their data as follows. Because the immunoSEQ output included only junctional sequences and no quality scores, the filtering could not be the same as the filtering used for full-length reads. To assign V/J genes and CDR3, sequences were annotated using PyIR, a Python wrapper for IgBLAST v1.9, with IMGT germline references. Reads were filtered out if the reads had weak V/J assignments (E-value above 1e-6), no CDR3, stop codons, out-of-frame junctions, or ambiguous translated residues. V3J clonotypes were defined as sequences sharing an identical inferred V gene, J gene, and CDR3 amino acid sequence. Percentage overlap between repertoires was computed as shared unique clonotypes divided by the size of the smaller repertoire. Three approaches were used to assess repertoire richness: RTK rarefaction, the Chao1 estimator, and Recon v2.1 estimates of unobserved clonotypes. Generation probabilities for all TCRbeta clonotypes obtained by the gDNA method from several donors were computed using OLGA. What TCRdb holds here is the immuneACCESS table cut down to in-frame rearrangements. Part of the clones is not present; checked against another copy, under half of the missing clones reflect an unresolved V gene, and the others are unexplained. V and J calls and clone size are as listed in that table; D and trimming were resolved from the DNA. Across this sample there are about 2 million clones, with roughly 95% seen only once. The ten largest account for roughly 1.2% of the sample.

V and J lose 2 bases and 0 bases, and a span of 11 bases separates them. The CDR1 and CDR2 encoded by the germline V gene (reference sequence) are MNHEY and SMNVEV. CDR3 length: 15 amino acids, cysteine to phenylalanine. The entry retains the CDR3 DNA only, 45 bases that are in frame from base 1. CD8 naive samples were obtained by positive selection for CCR7 among CD45RO-negative cells, yielding a CD45RA+CCR7+ population from which TemRA cells were excluded. The donors were healthy, HIV-negative adults with no recently reported acute infections or vaccinations. Every donor was a Caucasian adult residing in Nashville, Tennessee, USA. Blood was collected by leukapheresis, and PBMCs were isolated by Ficoll-Histopaque density gradient centrifugation and then cryopreserved in liquid nitrogen vapor phase. Analytical flow cytometry was used to check the purity and quantity of each magnetically sorted T cell population. Each sorted fraction had its genomic DNA isolated and then quantified by UV absorbance on a Nanodrop 2000c.

On this clone: Its antigen is not yet known. Base qualities are not provided; no much larger clone lies one nucleotide away.

What the work shows at the level of the full study, not this receptor alone: Larger estimated clonotype richness was generally found for naive subsets than for memory subsets. Across a few donors, about 4.5% of naive CD4, more than 3% of naive CD8, approximately 2.5% of memory CD4, and under 0.45% of memory CD8 clonotypes were shared. Based on pairwise subsampling, the degree of clonotype sharing among donors was expected to be affected by sequencing depth. Even with the large sequencing depth, rarefaction of the sorted-subset datasets indicated that sequencing was incomplete. Clonotypes shared by all four sorted-subset donors showed higher generation probabilities than non-shared clonotypes. Sampling was restricted to blood, and TCR repertoires in tissue are likely to differ from TCR repertoires in blood. Because the study included only a small number of donors, the genetic and exposure-history diversity represented was limited.

Sequencing was done on a sample of naive CD8+ T cells sorted from blood. The cell subset or site label here, explained by the study, means: CD45RA+CCR7+. The V gene is TRBV27 and the J gene is TRBJ2-7, with the D gene possibly TRBD1 or TRBD2, each one fitting 5 bases. The receptor was isolated from a young man in good health. The nucleotides read TGTGCCAGCAGTTTAGAGGGGCAATCCTCCTACGAGCAGTACTTC. This is translated as CASSLEGQSSYEQYF.